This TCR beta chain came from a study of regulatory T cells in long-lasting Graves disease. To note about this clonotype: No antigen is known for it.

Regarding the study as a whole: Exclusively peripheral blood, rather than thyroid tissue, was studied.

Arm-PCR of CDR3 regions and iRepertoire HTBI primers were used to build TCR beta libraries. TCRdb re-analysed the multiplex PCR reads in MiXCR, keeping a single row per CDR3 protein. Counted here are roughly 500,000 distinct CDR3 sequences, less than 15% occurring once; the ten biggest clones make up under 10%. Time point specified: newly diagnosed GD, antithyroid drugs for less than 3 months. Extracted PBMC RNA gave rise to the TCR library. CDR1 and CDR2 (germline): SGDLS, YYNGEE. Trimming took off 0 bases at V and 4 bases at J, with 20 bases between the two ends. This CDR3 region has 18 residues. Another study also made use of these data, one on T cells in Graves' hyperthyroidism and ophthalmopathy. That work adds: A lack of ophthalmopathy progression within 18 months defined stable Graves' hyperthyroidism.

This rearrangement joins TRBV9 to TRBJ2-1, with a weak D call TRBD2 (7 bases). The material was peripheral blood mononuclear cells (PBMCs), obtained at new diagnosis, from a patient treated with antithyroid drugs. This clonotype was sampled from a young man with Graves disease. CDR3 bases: TGTGCCAGCAGCGTAGAGGTGGGGAGGGGGGTTGGGTACAATGAGCAGTTCTTC. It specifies CASSVEVGRGVGYNEQFF.